A single TCR beta chain is shown here with its context. Individuals in the exposed group had encountered a COVID-19 case within 2 weeks preceding study entry. The sample belongs to a study of blood T cell repertoires in COVID-19. About the research overall: Collection of acute and convalescent COVID-19 samples took place in the United States, Italy and Spain. PBMCs, B-cell-depleted T cells, or T cells provided the cDNA or gDNA that made up the material.

V shed 3 bases and J 4 bases; nucleotides not matched to a gene: 5. The CDR3 totals 14 residues. Germline values: CDR1 ENHRY, CDR2 SYGVKD. Using immunoSEQ multiplex PCR, the repertoire was profiled, and TCRdb retains in-frame clones only, with some absent. The repertoire holds around 320,000 clones, roughly nine tenths seen once, with 3% to 5% in the top ten. Sequencing was carried out using PBMCs or T cells enriched from blood (not recorded which). The chain links TRBV10-3 to TRBJ2-7, with TRBD1 identical over 8 bases. This receptor was obtained from a woman between 25 and 40 years old who had been exposed to COVID-19. CDR3 in amino acids: CAISDGQGPYEQYF. In DNA, the CDR3 is TGTGCCATCAGTGACGGACAGGGCCCTTACGAGCAGTACTTC.